These T cell receptor beta chains were read from a single sample in a study of OX40 agonist ivuxolimab in advanced cancers. Repertoires were generated with immunoSEQ multiplex PCR, while TCRdb's copy carries only in-frame clones and drops some. The table records tens of thousands of clones, around nine tenths of them present only once. The material was CD4+ or CD8+ T cells sorted from blood, obtained in a trial of the OX40 agonist ivuxolimab. The receptor set was obtained from an adult with an advanced solid tumor such as melanoma, head and neck, liver or kidney cancer. Both conserved end residues are part of each CDR3. D genes are given only for firm matches. Not all rows give a size; the values are once, few, many and, for expanded clones, a class.

once | TRBJ2-3 | TRBD1 | TRBV25-1 | CASSGIGQGSPDTQYF | TGTGCCAGCAGTGGAATAGGACAGGGAAGCCCAGATACGCAGTATTTT
- | TRBJ1-2 | TRBD1 | TRBV5-1 | CASSLGFGTANHYGYTF | TGCGCCAGCAGCTTGGGGTTCGGGACAGCTAACCACTATGGCTACACCTTC
- | TRBJ1-1 | - | TRBV19 | CASSPQRSTEAFF | TGTGCCAGTAGTCCTCAGCGATCAACTGAAGCTTTCTTT
- | TRBJ2-1 | TRBD2 | TRBV5-1 | CASSLMASGTSYNEQFF | TGCGCCAGCAGCTTGATGGCTAGCGGGACCTCCTACAATGAGCAGTTCTTC
few | TRBJ2-7 | - | TRBV19 | CASSISPRWSVYEQYF | TGTGCCAGTAGTATTTCCCCCCGATGGTCCGTCTACGAGCAGTACTTC
once | TRBJ1-2 | TRBD1 | TRBV4-2 | CASSQGQGGYGYTF | TGTGCCAGCAGCCAAGGACAGGGCGGGTATGGCTACACCTTC
- | TRBJ1-5 | TRBD1 | TRBV19 | CASNRLQGAGENQPQHF | TGTGCCAGTAACCGACTCCAGGGGGCGGGTGAGAATCAGCCCCAGCATTTT
- | TRBJ2-1 | TRBD2 | TRBV6-6 | CASSFRASGGNEQFF | TGTGCCAGCAGCTTTAGGGCTAGCGGAGGAAATGAGCAGTTCTTC
- | TRBJ2-1 | - | TRBV7-9 | CASSLGPDNEQFF | TGTGCCAGCAGCTTAGGCCCAGACAATGAGCAGTTCTTC
- | TRBJ2-7 | TRBD1 | TRBV5-3 | CARSTGTGKDYEQYF | TGTGCCAGAAGCACTGGGACAGGCAAAGACTACGAGCAGTACTTC
once | TRBJ2-5 | - | TRBV6-5 | CASSYGGTSQTQYF | TGTGCCAGCAGTTACGGCGGGACATCCCAGACGCAGTACTTC
- | TRBJ2-1 | TRBD2 | TRBV2 | CASTKAGGALRNEQFF | TGTGCCAGCACCAAAGCGGGGGGAGCCCTCCGCAATGAGCAGTTCTTC
- | TRBJ2-7 | - | TRBV6-1 | CASSEDPGQARKLHF | TGTGCCAGCAGTGAAGATCCGGGACAAGCGAGAAAACTACACTTC
once | TRBJ2-3 | TRBD1 | TRBV7-2 | CASSGRTGSTQYF | TGTGCCAGCAGCGGGCGGACAGGGTCGACGCAGTATTTT
few | TRBJ1-1 | - | TRBV19 | CASSWDREGTEAFF | TGTGCCAGTAGTTGGGATCGAGAGGGCACTGAAGCTTTCTTT
- | TRBJ1-2 | - | TRBV18 | CASSPPSQGKGYTF | TGTGCCAGCTCACCACCCTCTCAGGGCAAGGGCTACACCTTC
- | TRBJ2-5 | - | TRBV6-5 | CASSKGDLTQYF | TGTGCCAGCAGCAAGGGGGACCTGACCCAGTACTTC
- | TRBJ1-1 | - | TRBV5-1 | CASSPDPRLNTEAFF | TGCGCCAGCAGCCCGGACCCCCGACTGAACACTGAAGCTTTCTTT
- | TRBJ1-4 | - | TRBV18 | CASSPPSQGPNEKLFF | TGTGCCAGCTCACCACCAAGCCAGGGGCCTAATGAAAAACTGTTTTTT
- | TRBJ1-1 | TRBD1 | TRBV6-6 | CASSYGGQGTEAFF | TGTGCCAGCAGTTACGGGGGACAGGGCACTGAAGCTTTCTTT
- | TRBJ2-5 | TRBD2 | TRBV6-1 | CASSEGPSGPQETQYF | TGTGCCAGCAGTGAAGGCCCTAGCGGGCCACAAGAGACCCAGTACTTC
once | TRBJ1-5 | - | TRBV7-8 | CASSSKPLGPQHF | TGTGCCAGCAGCTCAAAGCCTTTAGGGCCCCAGCATTTT
- | TRBJ1-2 | - | TRBV30 | CAWSRTYGGYTF | TGTGCCTGGAGTCGGACGTATGGGGGCTACACCTTC
- | TRBJ1-3 | - | TRBV19 | CASSPRETTAGNTIYF | TGTGCCAGTAGTCCCCGGGAAACTACCGCTGGAAACACCATATATTTT
- | TRBJ1-2 | TRBD1 | TRBV4-1 | CASSQDPGQGFYGYTF | TGCGCCAGCAGCCAAGATCCCGGACAGGGGTTCTATGGCTACACCTTC
- | TRBJ2-3 | - | TRBV5-1 | CASSEIGTQYF | TGCGCCAGCAGCGAAATAGGTACGCAGTATTTT